These 18 T cell receptor beta chains originate from one sample sequenced in a study. The data were produced by immunoSEQ multiplex PCR, yet TCRdb's version contains in-frame clones alone and is incomplete. The repertoire holds around 50,000 clones, 85% to 95% seen once, with about 10% in the top ten. Material for sequencing was PBMCs. The receptors here all came from a man in his forties with rheumatoid arthritis.

The rearrangement joins TRBV6-2 or TRBV6-3 to TRBJ2-2; D remains unclear. The CDR3 spans 13 residues. The germline gives CDR1 MNHEY, CDR2 SVGEGT. V lost 6 bases and J lost 6, with 11 bases in between. CDR3 coding DNA: TGTGCCAGCAGCGCCCCCGGCGCCGGGGAGCTGTTTTTT. Amino acid sequence: CASSAPGAGELFF.

The rearrangement uses TRBV7-3 and TRBJ2-7; maybe TRBD2 (6 bases). Between the trimmed V and J ends, which lost 4 bases and 5 bases, there was a span of 12 bases. CDR1 and CDR2 (germline): SGHTA, FQGTGA. The CDR3 is 13 residues long. The CDR3 sequence: CASSSGTQDEQYF. CDR3 DNA sequence: TGTGCCAGCAGCTCCGGGACTCAGGACGAGCAGTACTTC. Together with reference TRBV7-3 and TRBJ2-7, the CDR3 gives the full variable domain: GAGVSQTPSNKVTEKGKYVELRCDPISGHTALYWYRQSLGQGPEFLIYFQGTGAADDSGLPNDRFFAVRPEGSVSTLKIQRTERGDSAVYLCASSSGTQDEQYFGPGTRLTVT.

The chain carries TRBV11-3 and TRBJ2-1, with D tentatively TRBD2 (7 bases). The CDR3 contains 16 residues. V was pared by 4 bases and J by 7 bases, with 20 bases between. Germline loops: CDR1 SGHNT, CDR2 YENEEA. The CDR3 DNA is TGTGCCAGCAGCTCCCTAGGGGGGGGCCCCGGAAATGAGCAGTTCTTC. This gives the protein CASSSLGGGPGNEQFF.

This chain uses TRBV7-3 with TRBJ2-3; D gene uncertain. V was trimmed by 5 bases and J by 5 bases, leaving 14 bases between them. In germline, CDR1 is SGHTA, CDR2 FQGTGA. The CDR3 loop spans 14 amino acids. The DNA for the CDR3 is TGTGCCAGCAGCCCCAAAGGGCGAATAGATACGCAGTATTTT. Protein sequence: CASSPKGRIDTQYF.

Only one count was recorded for this clone. The gene calls are TRBV7-2 and TRBJ2-7, with D unresolved. The V and J ends lost 5 bases and 3 bases respectively, with 8 bases between them. In germline, CDR1 is SGHTA, CDR2 FQGNSA. The CDR3 length is 12 residues. The CDR3 loop reads CASSHGNYEQYF. The CDR3 DNA is TGTGCCAGCAGCCACGGTAACTACGAGCAGTACTTC.

The chain couples TRBV27 to TRBJ2-2; D is perhaps TRBD2 (6 bases). The CDR3 runs to 19 residues. Germline V gene sequence: CDR1 MNHEY, CDR2 SMNVEV (reference sequence). Trimming removed 2 bases at V and 1 base at J, with 20 bases between. The CDR3 sequence is CASSLNARSRGRNTGELFF. The CDR3 DNA reads as TGTGCCAGCAGTTTAAATGCTCGCTCGCGGGGACGGAACACCGGGGAGCTGTTTTTT.

The V gene is TRBV4-2, the J gene TRBJ2-7; 8 bases align to TRBD2. Losses at the gene ends were 3 bases for V and 2 bases for J; bases not matched to a gene: 9. The germline gives CDR1 LGHNA, CDR2 YNFKEQ. The CDR3 is 16 amino acids. The CDR3 spells CASSHSSGVGTYEQYF. The CDR3 region has the DNA TGTGCCAGCAGCCATAGTAGCGGGGTTGGCACCTACGAGCAGTACTTC.

The chain's CDR3 is CATSRVGRGSGGEQFF. The CDR3 DNA reads as TGTGCCACCAGCAGAGTAGGCAGGGGCTCAGGGGGTGAGCAGTTCTTC. This chain links TRBV15 with TRBJ2-1; 7 bases are a match to TRBD1. The trim removed 1 base at V and 9 bases at J, leaving 12 bases unmatched. CDR3 size: 16 residues. Germline V CDR1 and CDR2: LNHNV, YYDKDF (reference sequence).

The V call is TRBV29-1, the J call TRBJ1-1, with TRBD1 identical over 8 bases. Germline CDR1 and CDR2: SQVTM and ANQGSEA. The CDR3 runs 13 residues. V gave up 6 bases and J gave up 1 base; unmatched junction bases: 4. CDR3 amino acids: CSVDRGKNTEAFF. The CDR3 region has the DNA TGCAGCGTAGACAGGGGAAAGAACACTGAAGCTTTCTTT.

The rearrangement links TRBV4-1 to TRBJ2-3; 7 nucleotides align to TRBD1. With 3 bases clipped from V and 4 bases from J, the junction kept 4 bases outside the gene matches. The CDR3 loop spans 14 amino acids. Germline CDR1 and CDR2: MGHRA and YSYEKL. CDR3 sequence reads: CASSHKQGSDTQYF. CDR3 nucleotides: TGCGCCAGCAGCCATAAACAGGGGTCAGATACGCAGTATTTT.

The V and J genes are TRBV9 and TRBJ1-1; perhaps TRBD1 as D (5 bases). CDR3 length equals 13 residues. From germline, CDR1 is SGDLS and CDR2 YYNGEE. V lost 0 bases and J lost 7, with 10 bases in between. CDR3: CASSVGTSLEAFF. The CDR3, as DNA: TGTGCCAGCAGCGTAGGGACATCTCTTGAAGCTTTCTTT.

V and J are TRBV18 and TRBJ2-3, with 12 bases identical to TRBD2. Germline V gene sequence: CDR1 KGHSH, CDR2 LQKENI. The CDR3 loop spans 15 amino acids. V was clipped by 4 bases and J by 6 bases; unmatched bases: 5. The CDR3 is CASSLLAGGLDTQYF. CDR3 coding DNA: TGTGCCAGCTCACTACTAGCGGGGGGCCTGGATACGCAGTATTTT.

The rearrangement links TRBV9 to TRBJ2-3, with 10 bases aligning to TRBD2. The trim removed 0 bases at V and 5 bases at J, leaving 3 bases unmatched. The CDR3 consists of 15 residues. The germline V gene encodes CDR1 SGDLS and CDR2 YYNGEE. Here the CDR3 reads CASSVAAGGKDTQYF. For the CDR3, the DNA is TGTGCCAGCAGCGTAGCAGCGGGAGGGAAAGATACGCAGTATTTT.

The V call is TRBV2, the J call TRBJ2-1, with 7 bases identical to TRBD1. Germline V gives CDR1 SNHLY, CDR2 FYNNEI. The V segment lost 6 bases and the J segment 8 bases; nucleotides outside the gene matches: 7. The CDR3 totals 13 residues. CDR3 nucleotide sequence: TGTGCCAGCAGCCCGGGACAGATGCATGAGCAGTTCTTC. Translated: CASSPGQMHEQFF.

The rearrangement uses TRBV30 and TRBJ2-7; no clear D gene. Between the trimmed V and J ends, which lost 4 bases and 2 bases, there was a span of 12 bases. The germline V gene has CDR1 GTSNPN and CDR2 SVGIG (reference sequence). There are 13 residues in the CDR3. CDR3 nucleotides: TGTGCCTGGAAGGCCAGGTGGGCCTACGAGCAGTACTTC. Translation gives CAWKARWAYEQYF.

This chain connects TRBV7-3 to TRBJ2-1; TRBD1 agrees at 8 bases. Germline-derived CDR1 and CDR2 are SGHTA and FQGTGA. J lost 2 bases, V lost 4 bases, and 4 bases had no gene match. This CDR3 comprises 15 residues. The CDR3, as DNA: TGTGCCAGCAGCTCCGGGACAGGCCCCTACAATGAGCAGTTCTTC. Its protein product is CASSSGTGPYNEQFF.

The chain links TRBV6-5 to TRBJ1-5; tentatively, D is TRBD1 (5 bases). Germline CDR1 MNHEY, CDR2 SVGAGI. CDR3 length equals 15 residues. V dropped 6 bases and J dropped 2 bases, with 14 bases sitting between them. DNA of the CDR3: TGTGCCAGCAGCCTATACCAGGGCGGCAATCAGCCCCAGCATTTT. Encoded protein: CASSLYQGGNQPQHF.

The chain recombines TRBV5-8 with TRBJ2-1, with D perhaps matching TRBD1 (6 bases). Looked up from germline, CDR1 is SGHTS and CDR2 is YDEGEE. The CDR3 has 13 residues. The V end was cut by 3 bases, the J end by 4 bases, with 8 bases between. CDR3 loop: CASSWDIYNEQFF. For the CDR3, the DNA is TGTGCCAGCAGCTGGGACATATACAATGAGCAGTTCTTC.